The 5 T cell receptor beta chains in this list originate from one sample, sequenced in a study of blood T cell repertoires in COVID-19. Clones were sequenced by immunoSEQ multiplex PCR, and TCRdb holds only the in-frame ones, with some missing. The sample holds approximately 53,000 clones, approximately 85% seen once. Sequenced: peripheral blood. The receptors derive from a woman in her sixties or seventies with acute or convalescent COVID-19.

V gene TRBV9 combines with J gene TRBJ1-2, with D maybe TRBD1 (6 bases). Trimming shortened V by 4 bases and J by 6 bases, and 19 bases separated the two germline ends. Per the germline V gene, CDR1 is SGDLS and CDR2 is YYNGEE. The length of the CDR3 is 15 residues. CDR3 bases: TGTGCCAGCAGCCTATTCCAGGGGCAGGGTGATGGCTACACCTTC. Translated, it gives CASSLFQGQGDGYTF.

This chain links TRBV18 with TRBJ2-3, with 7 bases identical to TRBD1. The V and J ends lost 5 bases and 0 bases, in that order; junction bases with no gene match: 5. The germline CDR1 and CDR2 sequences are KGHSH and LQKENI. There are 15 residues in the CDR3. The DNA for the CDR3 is TGTGCCAGCTCAATTCGGGACAGCAGCACAGATACGCAGTATTTT. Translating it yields CASSIRDSSTDTQYF.

Written as DNA, the CDR3 is TGTGCCACCAGCAGAGATTATGACTATGGCTACACCTTC. It is translated as CATSRDYDYGYTF. This sequence joins TRBV15 and TRBJ1-2; D call uncertain. Germline lookup yields CDR1 LNHNV and CDR2 YYDKDF (reference sequence). This CDR3 contains 13 residues. V dropped 0 bases and J dropped 3 bases, with 5 bases sitting between them.

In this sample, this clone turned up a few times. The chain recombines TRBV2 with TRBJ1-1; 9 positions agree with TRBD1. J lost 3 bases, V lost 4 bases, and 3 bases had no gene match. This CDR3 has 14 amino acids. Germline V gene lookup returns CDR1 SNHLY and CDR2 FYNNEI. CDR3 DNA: TGTGCCAGCAGTGTGGACAGGGGATACACTGAAGCTTTCTTT. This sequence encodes CASSVDRGYTEAFF.

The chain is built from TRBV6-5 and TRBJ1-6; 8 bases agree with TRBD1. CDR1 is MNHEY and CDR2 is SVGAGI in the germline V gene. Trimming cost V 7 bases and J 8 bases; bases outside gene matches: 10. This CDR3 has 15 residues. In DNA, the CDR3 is TGTGCCAGCAATTCAGGACAGGGTTGGTATTCACCCCTCCACTTT. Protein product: CASNSGQGWYSPLHF.